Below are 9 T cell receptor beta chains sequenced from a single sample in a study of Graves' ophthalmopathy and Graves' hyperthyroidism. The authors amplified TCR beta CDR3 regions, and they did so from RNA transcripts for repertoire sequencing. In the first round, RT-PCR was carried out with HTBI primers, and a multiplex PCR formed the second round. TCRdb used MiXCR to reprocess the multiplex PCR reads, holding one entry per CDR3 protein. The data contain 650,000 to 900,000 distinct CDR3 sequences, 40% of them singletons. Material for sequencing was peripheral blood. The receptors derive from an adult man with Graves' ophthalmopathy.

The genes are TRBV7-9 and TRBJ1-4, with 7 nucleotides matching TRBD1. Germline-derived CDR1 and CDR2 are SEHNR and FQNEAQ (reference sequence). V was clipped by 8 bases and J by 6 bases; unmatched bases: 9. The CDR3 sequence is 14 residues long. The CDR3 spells CASAPGTADEKLFF. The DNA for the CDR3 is TGTGCCAGCGCTCCTGGGACAGCTGATGAAAAACTGTTTTTT.

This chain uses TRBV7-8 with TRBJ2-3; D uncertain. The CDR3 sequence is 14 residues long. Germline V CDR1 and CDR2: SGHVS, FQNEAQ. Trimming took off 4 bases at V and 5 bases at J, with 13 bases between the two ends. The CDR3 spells CASSSNPQRDTQYF. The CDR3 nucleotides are TGTGCCAGCAGCTCCAATCCGCAGAGAGATACGCAGTATTTT.

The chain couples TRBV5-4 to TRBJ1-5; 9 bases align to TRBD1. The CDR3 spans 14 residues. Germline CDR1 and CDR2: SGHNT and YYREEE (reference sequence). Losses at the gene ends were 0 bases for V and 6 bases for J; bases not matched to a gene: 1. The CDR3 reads CASSLDRGLQPQHF. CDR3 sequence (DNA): TGTGCCAGCAGCTTGGACAGGGGGCTTCAGCCCCAGCATTTT.

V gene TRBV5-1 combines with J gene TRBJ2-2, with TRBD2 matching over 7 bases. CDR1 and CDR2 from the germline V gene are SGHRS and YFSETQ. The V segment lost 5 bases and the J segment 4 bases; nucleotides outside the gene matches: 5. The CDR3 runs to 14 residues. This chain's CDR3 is CASRAGTTTGELFF. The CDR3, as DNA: TGCGCCAGCAGAGCCGGGACTACCACCGGGGAGCTGTTTTTT. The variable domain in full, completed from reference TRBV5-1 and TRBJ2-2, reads KAGVTQTPRYLIKTRGQQVTLSCSPISGHRSVSWYQQTPGQGLQFLFEYFSETQRNKGNFPGRFSGRQFSNSRSEMNVSTLELGDSALYLCASRAGTTTGELFFGEGSRLTVL.

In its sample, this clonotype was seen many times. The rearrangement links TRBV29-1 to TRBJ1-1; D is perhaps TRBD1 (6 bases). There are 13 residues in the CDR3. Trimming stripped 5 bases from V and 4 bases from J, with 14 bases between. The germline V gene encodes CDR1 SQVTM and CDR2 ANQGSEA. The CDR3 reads CSVQGMSFTEAFF. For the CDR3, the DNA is TGCAGCGTTCAGGGGATGTCGTTCACTGAAGCTTTCTTT.

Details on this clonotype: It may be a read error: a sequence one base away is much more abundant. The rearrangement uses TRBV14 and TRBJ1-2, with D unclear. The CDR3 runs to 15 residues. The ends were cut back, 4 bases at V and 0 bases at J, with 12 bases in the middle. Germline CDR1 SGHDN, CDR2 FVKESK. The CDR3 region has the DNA TGTGCCAGCAGCCTGACAACTATCACTAACTATGGCTACACCTTC. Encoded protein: CASSLTTITNYGYTF.

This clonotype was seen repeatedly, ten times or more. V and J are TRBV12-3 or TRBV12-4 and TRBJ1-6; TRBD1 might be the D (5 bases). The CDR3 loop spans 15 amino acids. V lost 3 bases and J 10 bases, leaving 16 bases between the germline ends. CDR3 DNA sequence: TGTGCCAGCAGTTTCGGGACCAGCGGTAGATCACCCCTCCACTTT. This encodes CASSFGTSGRSPLHF.

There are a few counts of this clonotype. The CDR3: CASSPSGGYETQYF. The CDR3 DNA reads as TGTGCCAGCAGCCCTAGCGGGGGGTACGAGACCCAGTACTTC. The V call is TRBV7-4, the J call TRBJ2-5; 11 positions agree with TRBD2. Germline V gene data show CDR1 as SGHVT and CDR2 as SQSDAQ. The CDR3 has 14 amino acids. Trimming cost V 5 bases and J 5 bases; bases outside gene matches: 4.

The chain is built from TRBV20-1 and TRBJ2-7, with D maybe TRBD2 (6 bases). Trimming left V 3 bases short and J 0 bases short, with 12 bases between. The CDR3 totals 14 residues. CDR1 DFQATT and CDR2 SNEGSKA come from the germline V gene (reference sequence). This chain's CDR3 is CSARGDWGSYEQYF. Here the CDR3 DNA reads TGCAGTGCTAGGGGGGACTGGGGCTCCTACGAGCAGTACTTC.